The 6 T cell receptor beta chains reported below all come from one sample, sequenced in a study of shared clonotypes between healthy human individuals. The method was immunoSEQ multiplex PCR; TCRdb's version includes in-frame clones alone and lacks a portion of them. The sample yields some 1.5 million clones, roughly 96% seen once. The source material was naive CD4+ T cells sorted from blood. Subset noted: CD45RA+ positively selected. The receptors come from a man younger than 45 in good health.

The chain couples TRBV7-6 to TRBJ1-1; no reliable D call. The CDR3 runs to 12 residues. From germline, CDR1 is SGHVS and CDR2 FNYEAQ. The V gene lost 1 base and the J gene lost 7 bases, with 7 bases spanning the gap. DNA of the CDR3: TGTGCCAGCAGCTTAGATGGCCGTGAAGCTTTCTTT. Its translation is CASSLDGREAFF.

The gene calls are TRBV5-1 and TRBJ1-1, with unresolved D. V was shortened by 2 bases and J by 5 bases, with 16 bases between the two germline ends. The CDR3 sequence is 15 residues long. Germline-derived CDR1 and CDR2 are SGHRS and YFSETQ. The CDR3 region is CASSFATVMGTEAFF. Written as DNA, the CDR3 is TGCGCCAGCAGCTTCGCCACGGTAATGGGGACTGAAGCTTTCTTT. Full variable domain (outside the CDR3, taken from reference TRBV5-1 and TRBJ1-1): KAGVTQTPRYLIKTRGQQVTLSCSPISGHRSVSWYQQTPGQGLQFLFEYFSETQRNKGNFPGRFSGRQFSNSRSEMNVSTLELGDSALYLCASSFATVMGTEAFFGQGTRLTVV.

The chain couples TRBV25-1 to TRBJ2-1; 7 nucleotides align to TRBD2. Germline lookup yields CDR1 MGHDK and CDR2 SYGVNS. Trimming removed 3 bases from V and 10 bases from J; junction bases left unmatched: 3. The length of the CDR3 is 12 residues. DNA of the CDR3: TGTGCCAGCAGTGATAGGGAGGGGGAGCAGTTCTTC. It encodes CASSDREGEQFF.

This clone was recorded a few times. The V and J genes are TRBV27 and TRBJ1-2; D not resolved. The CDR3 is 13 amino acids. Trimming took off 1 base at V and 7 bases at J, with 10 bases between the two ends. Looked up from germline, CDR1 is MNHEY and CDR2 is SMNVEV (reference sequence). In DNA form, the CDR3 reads TGTGCCAGCAGTTTATTGGCCCAGAGTGGCTACACCTTC. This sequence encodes CASSLLAQSGYTF.

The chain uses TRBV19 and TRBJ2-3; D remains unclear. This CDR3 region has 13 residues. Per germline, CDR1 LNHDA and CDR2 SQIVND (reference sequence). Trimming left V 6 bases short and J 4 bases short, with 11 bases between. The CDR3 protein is CASRPNYPDTQYF. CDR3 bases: TGTGCCAGTAGGCCGAATTACCCAGATACGCAGTATTTT. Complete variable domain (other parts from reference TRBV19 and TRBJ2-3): DGGITQSPKYLFRKEGQNVTLSCEQNLNHDAMYWYRQDPGQGLRLIYYSQIVNDFQKGDIAEGYSVSREKKESFPLTVTSAQKNPTAFYLCASRPNYPDTQYFGPGTRLTVL.

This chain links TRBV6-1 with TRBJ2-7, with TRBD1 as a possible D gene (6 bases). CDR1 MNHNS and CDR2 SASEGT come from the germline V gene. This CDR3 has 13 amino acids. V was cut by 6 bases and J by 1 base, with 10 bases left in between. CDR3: CASRETGSYEQYF. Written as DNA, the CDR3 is TGTGCCAGCAGGGAGACAGGTTCCTACGAGCAGTACTTC.